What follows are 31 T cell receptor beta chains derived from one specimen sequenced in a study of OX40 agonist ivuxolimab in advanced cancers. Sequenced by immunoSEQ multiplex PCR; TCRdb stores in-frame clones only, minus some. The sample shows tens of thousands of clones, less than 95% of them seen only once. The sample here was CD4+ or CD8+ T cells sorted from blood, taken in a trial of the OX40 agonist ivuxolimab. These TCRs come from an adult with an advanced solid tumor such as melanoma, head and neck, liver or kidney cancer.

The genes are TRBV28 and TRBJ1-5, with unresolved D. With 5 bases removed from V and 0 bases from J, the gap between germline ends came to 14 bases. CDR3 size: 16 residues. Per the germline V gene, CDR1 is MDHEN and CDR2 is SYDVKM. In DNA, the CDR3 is TGTGCCAGCAGTCCCCGGGCCGTGTATAGCAATCAGCCCCAGCATTTT. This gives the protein CASSPRAVYSNQPQHF.

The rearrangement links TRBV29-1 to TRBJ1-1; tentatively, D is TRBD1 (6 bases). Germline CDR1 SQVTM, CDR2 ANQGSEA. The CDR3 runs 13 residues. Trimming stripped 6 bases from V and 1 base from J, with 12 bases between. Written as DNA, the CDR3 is TGCAGCGTGGTCTTAGGGGGGAACACTGAAGCTTTCTTT. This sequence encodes CSVVLGGNTEAFF.

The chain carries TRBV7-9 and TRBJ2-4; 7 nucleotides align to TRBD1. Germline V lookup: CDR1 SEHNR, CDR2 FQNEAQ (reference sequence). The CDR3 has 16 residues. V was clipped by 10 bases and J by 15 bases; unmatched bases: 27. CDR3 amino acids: CATKLSRDRNLVLPYF. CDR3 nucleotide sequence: TGTGCCACCAAACTATCCCGGGACAGAAATTTAGTACTACCGTACTTC.

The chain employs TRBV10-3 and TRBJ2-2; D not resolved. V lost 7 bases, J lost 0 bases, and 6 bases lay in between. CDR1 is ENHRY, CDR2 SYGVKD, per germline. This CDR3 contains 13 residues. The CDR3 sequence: CAIKEPNTGELFF. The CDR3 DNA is TGTGCCATCAAAGAACCGAACACCGGGGAGCTGTTTTTT.

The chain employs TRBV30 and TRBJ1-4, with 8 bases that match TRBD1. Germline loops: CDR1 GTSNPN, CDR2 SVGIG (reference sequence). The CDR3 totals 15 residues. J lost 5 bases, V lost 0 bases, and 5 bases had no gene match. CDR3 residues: CAWSVGDRRNEKLFF. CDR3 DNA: TGTGCCTGGAGTGTCGGGGACAGGAGAAATGAAAAACTGTTTTTT.

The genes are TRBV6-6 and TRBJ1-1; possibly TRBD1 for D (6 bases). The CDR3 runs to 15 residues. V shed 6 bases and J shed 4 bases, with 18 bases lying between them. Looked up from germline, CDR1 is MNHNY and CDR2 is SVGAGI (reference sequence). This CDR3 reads CASSPPKGGSTEAFF. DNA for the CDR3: TGTGCCAGCAGCCCCCCCAAGGGGGGAAGCACTGAAGCTTTCTTT.

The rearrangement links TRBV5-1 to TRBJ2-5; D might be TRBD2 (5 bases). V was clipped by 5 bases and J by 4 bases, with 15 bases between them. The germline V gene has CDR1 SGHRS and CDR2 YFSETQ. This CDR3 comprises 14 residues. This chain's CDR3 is CASSRESQGETQYF. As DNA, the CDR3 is TGCGCCAGCAGTAGGGAGAGTCAAGGAGAGACCCAGTACTTC.

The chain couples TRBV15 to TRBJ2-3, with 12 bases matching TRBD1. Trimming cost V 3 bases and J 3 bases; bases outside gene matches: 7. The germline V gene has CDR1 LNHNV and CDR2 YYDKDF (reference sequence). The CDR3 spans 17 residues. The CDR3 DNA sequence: TGTGCCACCAGCAGGGCCGGGACAGGGGGCGCAACAGATACGCAGTATTTT. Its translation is CATSRAGTGGATDTQYF.

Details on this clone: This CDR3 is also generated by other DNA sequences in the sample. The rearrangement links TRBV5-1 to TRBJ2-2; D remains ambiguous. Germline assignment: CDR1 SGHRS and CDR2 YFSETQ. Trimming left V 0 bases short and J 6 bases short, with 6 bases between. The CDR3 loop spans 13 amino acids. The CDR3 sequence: CASSLVASGELFF. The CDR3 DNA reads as TGCGCCAGCAGCTTGGTGGCTTCCGGGGAGCTGTTTTTT.

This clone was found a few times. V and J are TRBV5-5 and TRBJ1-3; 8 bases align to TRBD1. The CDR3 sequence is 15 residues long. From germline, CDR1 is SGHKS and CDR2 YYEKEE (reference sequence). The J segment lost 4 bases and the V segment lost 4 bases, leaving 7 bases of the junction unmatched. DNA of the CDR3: TGTGCCAGCAGCCACCTGACAGGGGAAGGAAACACCATATATTTT. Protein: CASSHLTGEGNTIYF.

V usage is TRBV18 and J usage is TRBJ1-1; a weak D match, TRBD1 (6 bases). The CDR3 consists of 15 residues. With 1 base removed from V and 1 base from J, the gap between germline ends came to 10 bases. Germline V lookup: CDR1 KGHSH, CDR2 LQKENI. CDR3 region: CASSPLGGRNTEAFF. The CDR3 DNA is TGTGCCAGCTCACCACTGGGGGGGCGGAACACTGAAGCTTTCTTT.

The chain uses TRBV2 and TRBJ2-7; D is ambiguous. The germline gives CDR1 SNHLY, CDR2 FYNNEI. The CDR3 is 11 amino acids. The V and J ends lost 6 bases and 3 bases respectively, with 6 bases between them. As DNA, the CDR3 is TGTGCCAGCAGCCAAGACTACGAGCAGTACTTC. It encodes CASSQDYEQYF.

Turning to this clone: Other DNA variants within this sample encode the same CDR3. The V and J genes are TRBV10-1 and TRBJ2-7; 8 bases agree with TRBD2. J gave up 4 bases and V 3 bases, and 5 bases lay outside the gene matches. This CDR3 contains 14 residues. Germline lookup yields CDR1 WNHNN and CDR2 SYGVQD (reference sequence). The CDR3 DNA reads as TGCGCCAGCAGTGACCCGGGGGGGACGTACGAGCAGTACTTC. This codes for CASSDPGGTYEQYF.

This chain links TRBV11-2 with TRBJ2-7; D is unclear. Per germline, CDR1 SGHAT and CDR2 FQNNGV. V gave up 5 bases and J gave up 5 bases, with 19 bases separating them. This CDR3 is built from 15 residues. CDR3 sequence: CASSRQTNYQNEQYF. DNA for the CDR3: TGTGCCAGCAGCCGCCAGACGAACTATCAGAACGAGCAGTACTTC.

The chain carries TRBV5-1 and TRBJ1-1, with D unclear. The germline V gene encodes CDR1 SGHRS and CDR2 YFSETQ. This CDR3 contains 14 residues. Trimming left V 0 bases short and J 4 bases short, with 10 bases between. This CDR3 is CASSLVSETTEAFF. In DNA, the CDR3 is TGCGCCAGCAGCTTGGTAAGTGAGACCACTGAAGCTTTCTTT.

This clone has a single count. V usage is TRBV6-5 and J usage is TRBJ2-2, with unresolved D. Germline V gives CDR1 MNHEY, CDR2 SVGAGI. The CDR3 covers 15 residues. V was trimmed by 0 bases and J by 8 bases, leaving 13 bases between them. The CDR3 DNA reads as TGTGCCAGCAGTTACTCGATGGATCTCGGGGGGGAGCTGTTTTTT. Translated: CASSYSMDLGGELFF.

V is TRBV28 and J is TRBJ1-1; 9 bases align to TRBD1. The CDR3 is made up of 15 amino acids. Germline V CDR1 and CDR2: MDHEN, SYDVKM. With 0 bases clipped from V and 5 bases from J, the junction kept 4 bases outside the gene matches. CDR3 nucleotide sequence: TGTGCCAGCAGTTTATGGGGGACAGGGAGGACTGAAGCTTTCTTT. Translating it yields CASSLWGTGRTEAFF.

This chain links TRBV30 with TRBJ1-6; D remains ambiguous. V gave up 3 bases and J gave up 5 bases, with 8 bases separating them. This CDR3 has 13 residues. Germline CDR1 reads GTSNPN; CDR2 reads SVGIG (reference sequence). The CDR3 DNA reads TGTGCCTGGAGGGCCTCTAATAATTCACCCCTCCACTTT. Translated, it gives CAWRASNNSPLHF.

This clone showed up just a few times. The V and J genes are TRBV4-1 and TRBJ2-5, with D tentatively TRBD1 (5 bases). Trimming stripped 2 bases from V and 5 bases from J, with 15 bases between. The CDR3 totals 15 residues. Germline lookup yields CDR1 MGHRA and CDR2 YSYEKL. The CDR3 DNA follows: TGCGCCAGCAGCCAAACCAAGGACATCCCGGAGACCCAGTACTTC. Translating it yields CASSQTKDIPETQYF.

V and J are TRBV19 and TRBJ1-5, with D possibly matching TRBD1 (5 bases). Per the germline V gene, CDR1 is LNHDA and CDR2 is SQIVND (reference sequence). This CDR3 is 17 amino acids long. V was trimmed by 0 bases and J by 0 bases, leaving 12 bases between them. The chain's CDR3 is CASSIDRGGSSNQPQHF. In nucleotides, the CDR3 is TGTGCCAGTAGTATAGATCGGGGCGGATCTAGCAATCAGCCCCAGCATTTT.

This chain's CDR3 is CASSSGGTSGRETQYF. For the CDR3, the DNA is TGTGCCAGCAGCTCCGGGGGGACTAGCGGGAGGGAGACCCAGTACTTC. V and J are TRBV11-2 and TRBJ2-5, with 15 bases lining up with TRBD2. Germline V gene data show CDR1 as SGHAT and CDR2 as FQNNGV. The junction had 5 bases not matched to a gene; V was cut back by 4 bases and J by 5 bases. CDR3 length equals 16 residues.

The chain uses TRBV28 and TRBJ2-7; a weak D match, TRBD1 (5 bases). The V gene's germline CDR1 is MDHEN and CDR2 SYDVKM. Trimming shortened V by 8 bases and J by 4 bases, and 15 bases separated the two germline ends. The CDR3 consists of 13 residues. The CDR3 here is CASSLTGPYEQYF. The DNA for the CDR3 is TGTGCCAGCTCTCTAACAGGCCCGTACGAGCAGTACTTC.

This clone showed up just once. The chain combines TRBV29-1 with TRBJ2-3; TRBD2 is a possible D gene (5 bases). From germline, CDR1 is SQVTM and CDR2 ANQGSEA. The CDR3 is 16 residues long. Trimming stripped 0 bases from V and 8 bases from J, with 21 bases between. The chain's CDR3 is CSVEDRRGIGEGTQYF. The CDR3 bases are TGCAGCGTTGAAGATCGTCGGGGAATTGGTGAAGGTACGCAGTATTTT.

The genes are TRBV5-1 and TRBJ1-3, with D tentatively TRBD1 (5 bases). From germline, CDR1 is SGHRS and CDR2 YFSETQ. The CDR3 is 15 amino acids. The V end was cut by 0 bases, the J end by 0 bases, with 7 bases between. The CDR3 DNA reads TGCGCCAGCAGCTTGGCAGGGAACTCTGGAAACACCATATATTTT. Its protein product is CASSLAGNSGNTIYF. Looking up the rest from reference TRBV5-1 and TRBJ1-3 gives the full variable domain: KAGVTQTPRYLIKTRGQQVTLSCSPISGHRSVSWYQQTPGQGLQFLFEYFSETQRNKGNFPGRFSGRQFSNSRSEMNVSTLELGDSALYLCASSLAGNSGNTIYFGEGSWLTVV.

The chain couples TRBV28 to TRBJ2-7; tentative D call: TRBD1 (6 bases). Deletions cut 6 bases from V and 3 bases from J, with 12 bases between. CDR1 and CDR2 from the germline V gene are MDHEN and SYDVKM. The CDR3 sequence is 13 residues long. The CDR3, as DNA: TGTGCCAGCAGCCCCGGACAGAGCTACGAGCAGTACTTC. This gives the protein CASSPGQSYEQYF.

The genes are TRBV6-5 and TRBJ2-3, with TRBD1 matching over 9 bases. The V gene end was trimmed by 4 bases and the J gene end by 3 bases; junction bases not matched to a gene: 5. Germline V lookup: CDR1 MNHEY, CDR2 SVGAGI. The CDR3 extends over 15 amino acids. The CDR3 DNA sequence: TGTGCCAGCAGTTCACAGGGGGCGCCGACAGATACGCAGTATTTT. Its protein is CASSSQGAPTDTQYF.

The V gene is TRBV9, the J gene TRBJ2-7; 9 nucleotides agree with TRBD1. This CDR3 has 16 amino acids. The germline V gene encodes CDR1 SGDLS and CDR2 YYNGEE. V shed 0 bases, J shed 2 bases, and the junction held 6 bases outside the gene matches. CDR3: CASSVAAGQGTYEQYF. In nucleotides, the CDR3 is TGTGCCAGCAGCGTAGCTGCGGGACAGGGCACCTACGAGCAGTACTTC.

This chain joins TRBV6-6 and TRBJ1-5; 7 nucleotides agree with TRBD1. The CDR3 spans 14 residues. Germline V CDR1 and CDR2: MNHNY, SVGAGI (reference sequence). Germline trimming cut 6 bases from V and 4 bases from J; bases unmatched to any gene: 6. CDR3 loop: CASRLTGPNQPQHF. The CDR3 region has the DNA TGTGCCAGCAGGCTGACAGGGCCAAATCAGCCCCAGCATTTT.

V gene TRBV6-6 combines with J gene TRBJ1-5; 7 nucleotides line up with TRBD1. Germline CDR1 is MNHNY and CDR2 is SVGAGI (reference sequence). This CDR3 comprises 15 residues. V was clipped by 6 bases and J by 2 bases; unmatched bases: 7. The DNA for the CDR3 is TGTGCCAGCAGCCAGACAGGGAAGGGCAATCAGCCCCAGCATTTT. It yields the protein CASSQTGKGNQPQHF.

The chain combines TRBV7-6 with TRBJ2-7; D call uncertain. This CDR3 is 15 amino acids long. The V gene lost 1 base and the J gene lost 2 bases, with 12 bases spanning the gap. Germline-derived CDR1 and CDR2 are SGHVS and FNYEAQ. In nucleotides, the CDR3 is TGTGCCAGCAGCTTAGAAAGTCTGGGAACCTACGAGCAGTACTTC. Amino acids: CASSLESLGTYEQYF.

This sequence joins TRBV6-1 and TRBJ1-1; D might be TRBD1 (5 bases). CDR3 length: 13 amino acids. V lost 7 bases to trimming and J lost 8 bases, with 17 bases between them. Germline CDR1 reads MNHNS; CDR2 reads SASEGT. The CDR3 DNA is TGTGCCAGCAAACCGCCGGGACTCAACGAAGCTTTCTTT. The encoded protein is CASKPPGLNEAFF.